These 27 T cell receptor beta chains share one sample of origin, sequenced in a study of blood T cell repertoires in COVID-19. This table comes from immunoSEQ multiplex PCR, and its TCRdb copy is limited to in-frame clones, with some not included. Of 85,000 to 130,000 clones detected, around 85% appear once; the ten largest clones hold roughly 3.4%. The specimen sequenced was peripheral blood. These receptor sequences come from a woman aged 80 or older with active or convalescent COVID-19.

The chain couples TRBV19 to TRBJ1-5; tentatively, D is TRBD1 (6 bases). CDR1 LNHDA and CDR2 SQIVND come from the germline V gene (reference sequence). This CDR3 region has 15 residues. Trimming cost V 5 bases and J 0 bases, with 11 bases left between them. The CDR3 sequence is CASSPGQYSNQPQHF. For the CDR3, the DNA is TGTGCCAGTAGTCCTGGACAGTATAGCAATCAGCCCCAGCATTTT.

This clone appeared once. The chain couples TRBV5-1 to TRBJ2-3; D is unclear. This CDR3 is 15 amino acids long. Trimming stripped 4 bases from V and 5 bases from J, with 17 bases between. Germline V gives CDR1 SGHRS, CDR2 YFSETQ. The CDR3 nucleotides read TGCGCCAGCAGCCGCCTGCTCATCGGTGGAGATACGCAGTATTTT. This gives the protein CASSRLLIGGDTQYF.

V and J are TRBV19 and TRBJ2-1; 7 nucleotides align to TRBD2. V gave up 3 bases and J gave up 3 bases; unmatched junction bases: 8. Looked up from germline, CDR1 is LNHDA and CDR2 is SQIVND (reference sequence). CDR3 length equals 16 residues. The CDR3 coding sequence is TGTGCCAGTAGTATTGGGGAGGGGTCGGTCTACAATGAGCAGTTCTTC. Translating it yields CASSIGEGSVYNEQFF.

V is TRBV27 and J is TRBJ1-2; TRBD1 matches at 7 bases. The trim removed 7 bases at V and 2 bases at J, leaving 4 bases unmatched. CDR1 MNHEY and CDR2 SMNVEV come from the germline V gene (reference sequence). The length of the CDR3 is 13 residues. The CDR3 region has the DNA TGTGCCAGCATGGGACAGAACAACTATGGCTACACCTTC. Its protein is CASMGQNNYGYTF.

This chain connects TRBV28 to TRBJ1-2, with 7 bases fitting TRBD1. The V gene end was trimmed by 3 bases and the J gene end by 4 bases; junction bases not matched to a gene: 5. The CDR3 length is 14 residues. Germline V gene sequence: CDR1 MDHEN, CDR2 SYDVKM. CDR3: CASSFDRETYGYTF. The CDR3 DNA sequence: TGTGCCAGCAGTTTTGACAGGGAAACCTATGGCTACACCTTC.

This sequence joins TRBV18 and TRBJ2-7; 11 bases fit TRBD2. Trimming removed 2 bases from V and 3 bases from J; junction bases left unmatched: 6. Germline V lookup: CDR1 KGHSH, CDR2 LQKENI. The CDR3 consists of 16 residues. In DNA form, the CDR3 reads TGTGCCAGCTCACCATCGGGGGGACTAGCGGACTACGAGCAGTACTTC. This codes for CASSPSGGLADYEQYF.

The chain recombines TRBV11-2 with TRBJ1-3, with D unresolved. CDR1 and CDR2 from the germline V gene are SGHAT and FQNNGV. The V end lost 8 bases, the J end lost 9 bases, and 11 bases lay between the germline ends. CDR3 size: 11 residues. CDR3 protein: CASEGWGTIYF. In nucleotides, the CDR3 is TGTGCCAGCGAGGGCTGGGGCACCATATATTTT.

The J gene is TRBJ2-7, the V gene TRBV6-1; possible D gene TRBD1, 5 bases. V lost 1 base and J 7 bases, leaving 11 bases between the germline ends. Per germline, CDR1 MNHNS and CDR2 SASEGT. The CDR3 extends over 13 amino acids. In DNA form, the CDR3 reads TGTGCCAGCAGTGAAGGGCAGCAGGGAGAGCAGTACTTC. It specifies CASSEGQQGEQYF.

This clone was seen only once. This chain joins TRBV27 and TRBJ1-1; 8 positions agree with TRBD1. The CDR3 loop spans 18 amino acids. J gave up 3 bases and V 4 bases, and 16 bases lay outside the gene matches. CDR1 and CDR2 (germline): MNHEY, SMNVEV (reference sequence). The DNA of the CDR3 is TGTGCCAGCAGTTCGGACAGGGCAAGCAGTCACGCGGACACTGAAGCTTTCTTT. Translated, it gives CASSSDRASSHADTEAFF.

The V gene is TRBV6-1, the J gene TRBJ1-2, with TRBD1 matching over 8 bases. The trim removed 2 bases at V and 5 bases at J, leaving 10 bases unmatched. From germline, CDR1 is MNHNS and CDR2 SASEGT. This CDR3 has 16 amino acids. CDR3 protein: CASSEYVGTGPYGYTF. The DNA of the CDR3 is TGTGCCAGCAGTGAATACGTAGGGACAGGTCCATATGGCTACACCTTC.

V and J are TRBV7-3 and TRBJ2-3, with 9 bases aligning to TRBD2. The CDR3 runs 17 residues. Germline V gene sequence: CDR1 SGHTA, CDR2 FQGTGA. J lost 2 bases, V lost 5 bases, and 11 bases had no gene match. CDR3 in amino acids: CASSRGFSSGTTDTQYF. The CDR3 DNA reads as TGTGCCAGCAGCCGAGGTTTTTCTAGCGGGACCACAGATACGCAGTATTTT.

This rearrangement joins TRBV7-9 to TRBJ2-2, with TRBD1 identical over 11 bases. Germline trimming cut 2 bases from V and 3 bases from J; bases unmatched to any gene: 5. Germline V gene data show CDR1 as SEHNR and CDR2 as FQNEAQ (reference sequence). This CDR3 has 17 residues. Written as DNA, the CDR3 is TGTGCCAGCAGCTTACATGGACAGGGGGCCGACACCGGGGAGCTGTTTTTT. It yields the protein CASSLHGQGADTGELFF.

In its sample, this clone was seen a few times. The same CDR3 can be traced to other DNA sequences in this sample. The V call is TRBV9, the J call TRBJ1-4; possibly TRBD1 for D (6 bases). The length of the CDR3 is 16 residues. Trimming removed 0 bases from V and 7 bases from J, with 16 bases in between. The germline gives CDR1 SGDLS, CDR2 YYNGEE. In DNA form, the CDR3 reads TGTGCCAGCAGCGTAGGGGGAACAGGGTCAAGTGAAAAACTGTTTTTT. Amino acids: CASSVGGTGSSEKLFF. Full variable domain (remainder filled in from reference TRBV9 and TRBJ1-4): DSGVTQTPKHLITATGQRVTLRCSPRSGDLSVYWYQQSLDQGLQFLIQYYNGEERAKGNILERFSAQQFPDLHSELNLSSLELGDSALYFCASSVGGTGSSEKLFFGSGTQLSVL.

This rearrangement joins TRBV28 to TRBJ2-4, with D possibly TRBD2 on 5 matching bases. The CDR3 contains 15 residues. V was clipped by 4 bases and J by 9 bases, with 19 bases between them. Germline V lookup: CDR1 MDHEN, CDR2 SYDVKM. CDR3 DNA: TGTGCCAGCAGTTCCGGACTGGGCCCGGTGAGCATTCAGTACTTC. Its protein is CASSSGLGPVSIQYF.

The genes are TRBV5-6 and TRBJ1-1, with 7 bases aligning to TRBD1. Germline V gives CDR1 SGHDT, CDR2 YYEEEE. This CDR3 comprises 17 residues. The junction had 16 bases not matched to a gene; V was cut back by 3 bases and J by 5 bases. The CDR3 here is CASSWGGIIRGQTEAFF. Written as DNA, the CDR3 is TGTGCCAGCAGCTGGGGAGGCATTATTAGGGGGCAAACTGAAGCTTTCTTT.

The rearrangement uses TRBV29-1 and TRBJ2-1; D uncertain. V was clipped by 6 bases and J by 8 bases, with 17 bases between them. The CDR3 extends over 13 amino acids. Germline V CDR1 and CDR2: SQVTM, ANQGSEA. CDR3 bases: TGCAGCGTAAGGCTATCGTTCCGGGATGAGCAGTTCTTC. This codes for CSVRLSFRDEQFF.

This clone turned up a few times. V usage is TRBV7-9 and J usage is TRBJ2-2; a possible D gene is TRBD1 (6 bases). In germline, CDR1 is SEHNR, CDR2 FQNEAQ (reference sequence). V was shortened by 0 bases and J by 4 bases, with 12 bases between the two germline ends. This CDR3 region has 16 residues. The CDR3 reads CASSLAQGPLTGELFF. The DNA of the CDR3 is TGTGCCAGCAGCTTAGCGCAGGGGCCCCTCACCGGGGAGCTGTTTTTT.

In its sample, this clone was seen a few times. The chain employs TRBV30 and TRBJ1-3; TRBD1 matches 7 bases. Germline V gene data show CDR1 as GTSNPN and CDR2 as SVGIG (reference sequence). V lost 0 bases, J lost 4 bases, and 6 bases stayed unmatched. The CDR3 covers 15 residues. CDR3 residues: CAWSVQGLWGNTIYF. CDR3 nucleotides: TGTGCCTGGAGTGTACAGGGGCTTTGGGGAAACACCATATATTTT.

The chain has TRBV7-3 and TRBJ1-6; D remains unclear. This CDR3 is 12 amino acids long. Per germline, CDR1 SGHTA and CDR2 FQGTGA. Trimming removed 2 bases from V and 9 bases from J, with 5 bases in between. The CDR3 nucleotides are TGTGCCAGCAGCTTAGGAGGTTCACCCCTCCACTTT. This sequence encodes CASSLGGSPLHF.

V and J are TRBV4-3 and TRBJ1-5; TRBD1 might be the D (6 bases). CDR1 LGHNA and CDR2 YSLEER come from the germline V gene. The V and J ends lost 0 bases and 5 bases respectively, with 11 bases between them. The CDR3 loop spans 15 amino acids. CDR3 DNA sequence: TGCGCCAGCAGCCAAGATAACCAGGGGTATCAGCCCCAGCATTTT. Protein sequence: CASSQDNQGYQPQHF.

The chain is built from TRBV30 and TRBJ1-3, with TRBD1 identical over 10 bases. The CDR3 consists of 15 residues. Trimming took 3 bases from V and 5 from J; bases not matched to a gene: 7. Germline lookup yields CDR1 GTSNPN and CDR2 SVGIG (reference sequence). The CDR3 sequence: CAWSKGQGLRNTIYF. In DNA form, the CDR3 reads TGTGCCTGGAGCAAGGGACAGGGGTTAAGAAACACCATATATTTT.

CDR3 sequence: CASNGGLSYGYTF. CDR3 DNA sequence: TGTGCCAGCAACGGAGGACTGTCCTATGGCTACACCTTC. The chain has TRBV5-8 and TRBJ1-2; D uncertain. The CDR3 has 13 amino acids. From germline, CDR1 is SGHTS and CDR2 YDEGEE. Trimming left V 6 bases short and J 4 bases short, with 13 bases between.

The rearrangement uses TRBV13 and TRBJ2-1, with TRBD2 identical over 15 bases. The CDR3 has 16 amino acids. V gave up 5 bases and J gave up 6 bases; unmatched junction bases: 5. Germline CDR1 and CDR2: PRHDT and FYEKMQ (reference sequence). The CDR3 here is CASSTGLAGGRNEQFF. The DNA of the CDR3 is TGTGCCAGCAGCACCGGACTAGCGGGGGGGCGCAATGAGCAGTTCTTC. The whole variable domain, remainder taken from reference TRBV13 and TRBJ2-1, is AAGVIQSPRHLIKEKRETATLKCYPIPRHDTVYWYQQGPGQDPQFLISFYEKMQSDKGSIPDRFSAQQFSDYHSELNMSSLELGDSALYFCASSTGLAGGRNEQFFGPGTRLTVL.

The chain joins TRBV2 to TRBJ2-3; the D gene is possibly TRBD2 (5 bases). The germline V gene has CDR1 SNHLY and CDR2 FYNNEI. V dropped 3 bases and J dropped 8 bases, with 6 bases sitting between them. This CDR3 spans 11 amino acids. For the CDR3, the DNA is TGTGCCAGCAGTGATGAGGGTACGCAGTATTTT. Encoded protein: CASSDEGTQYF. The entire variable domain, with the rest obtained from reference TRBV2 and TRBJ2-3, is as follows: EPEVTQTPSHQVTQMGQEVILRCVPISNHLYFYWYRQILGQKVEFLVSFYNNEISEKSEIFDDQFSVERPDGSNFTLKIRSTKLEDSAMYFCASSDEGTQYFGPGTRLTVL.

The CDR3, as DNA: TGCAGCGTTGGCAGGGCGAACACTGAAGCTTTCTTT. It codes for CSVGRANTEAFF. The gene calls are TRBV29-1 and TRBJ1-1; TRBD1 might be the D (5 bases). CDR1 is SQVTM and CDR2 is ANQGSEA in the germline V gene. V was pared by 4 bases and J by 1 base, with 7 bases between. The CDR3 spans 12 residues.

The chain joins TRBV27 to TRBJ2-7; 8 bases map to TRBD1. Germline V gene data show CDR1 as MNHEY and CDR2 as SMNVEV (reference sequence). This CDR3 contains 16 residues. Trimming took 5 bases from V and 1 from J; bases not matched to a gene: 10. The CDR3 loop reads CASSRREQGGSYEQYF. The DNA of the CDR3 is TGTGCCAGCAGTAGGAGGGAACAGGGGGGATCCTACGAGCAGTACTTC.

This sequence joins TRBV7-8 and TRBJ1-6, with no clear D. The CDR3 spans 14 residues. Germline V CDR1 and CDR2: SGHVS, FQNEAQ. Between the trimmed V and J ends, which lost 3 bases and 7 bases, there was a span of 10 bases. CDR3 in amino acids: CASSFQVSNSPLHF. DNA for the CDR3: TGTGCCAGCAGCTTCCAGGTGTCGAATTCACCCCTCCACTTT.